This T cell receptor (beta chain) is drawn from a study of T-cell memory formation after mild COVID-19. Findings and limits, study-wide: Clones contracting over day 15 to 85 were CD4/CD8 balanced, with later expanders leaning CD4+.

Remarks on this clonotype: Its cognate antigen is unknown. Sequence at one end of the junction differs from germline and may be a read error.

The CDR3 consists of 13 residues. Germline V gene lookup returns CDR1 SGHVS and CDR2 FNYEAQ. TCRdb processed the 5' RACE reads anew with MiXCR; each CDR3 protein has one entry. The sample records a few hundred thousand distinct CDR3 sequences, 24% being singletons. The specimen sequenced was PBMCs or a T cell subset sorted from them (not recorded which). The TCR sequence derives from an adult woman who had mild COVID-19 (a few samples of this study predate the infection). Cell type and time point are not known. The chain has TRBV7-6 and TRBJ2-7; D is possibly TRBD2 (5 bases). CDR3 amino acids: CASSHRDDGVSHF. DNA for the CDR3: TGTGCCAGCAGCCACCGGGATGACGGAGTCTCCCACTTC.